The 24 T cell receptor beta chains below come from one sample, sequenced in a study of vaccination and CD4 T cells after COVID-19 (dated by TCRdb to between 2021 and 2024). No antigen has been identified for these receptors. This specimen's treatment or condition label, per the study, means: approximately 11-day PBMC culture with coronavirus spike peptide pools or control peptides (ViraFEST assay). Libraries were built with PCR. Sequencing relied on an Illumina iSeq 100. TCR sequencing of DNA from cultured CD4+ T cells used the Oncomine TCR Beta short-read assay at the Johns Hopkins FTIC core. The public reads were reprocessed in TCRdb via fastp at Q25 and MiXCR, keeping in-frame beta chains. All rows with the same CDR3 protein become a single entry with the most common DNA and genes. Counted in this sample were about 20,000 distinct CDR3 sequences; over 25% of them appeared once. The ten largest clones add up to under 15% of the sample.

Sample: cultured CD4+ T cells from blood. The receptors were gathered from a human donor with COVID-19.

V is TRBV20-1 and J is TRBJ2-1; D may correspond to TRBD1 or TRBD2 (5 bases each). With 3 bases removed from V and 7 bases from J, the gap between germline ends came to 22 bases. This CDR3 has 16 residues. The germline gives CDR1 DFQATT, CDR2 SNEGSKA (reference sequence). CDR3 residues: CSARLIRDSERNEQFF. The CDR3 DNA is TGCAGTGCTAGGTTGATACGAGACAGTGAGCGGAATGAGCAGTTCTTC.

This clonotype was seen a handful of times. The J gene is TRBJ2-7, the V gene TRBV5-4, with 12 bases fitting TRBD2. Germline values: CDR1 SGHNT, CDR2 YYREEE (reference sequence). Trimming at V came to 0 bases and at J to 7 bases, leaving 5 bases not matched to a gene. This CDR3 is built from 15 residues. In DNA, the CDR3 is TGTGCCAGCAGCTTGGCGCTAGCGGGGGGGCTGGAGCAGTACTTC. Protein sequence: CASSLALAGGLEQYF. The variable domain in full, completed from reference TRBV5-4 and TRBJ2-7, reads ETGVTQSPTHLIKTRGQQVTLRCSSQSGHNTVSWYQQALGQGPQFIFQYYREEENGRGNFPPRFSGLQFPNYSSELNVNALELDDSALYLCASSLALAGGLEQYFGPGTRLTVT.

By frequency in the sample, this clonotype is medium-sized (0.01 to 0.1%). V is TRBV6-1 and J is TRBJ1-2; TRBD1 is a possible D gene (5 bases). CDR1 and CDR2 (germline): MNHNS, SASEGT. The CDR3 spans 14 residues. V lost 6 bases and J lost 8, with 19 bases in between. The CDR3 loop reads CASRGLFPGGGYTF. In DNA, the CDR3 is TGTGCCAGCAGGGGGCTCTTCCCTGGGGGGGGCTACACCTTC.

This clonotype was seen more than once but under ten times. The CDR3 region is CATGWVTDTQYF. DNA for the CDR3: TGTGCCACCGGGTGGGTAACAGATACGCAGTATTTT. The chain recombines TRBV15 with TRBJ2-3; D is unclear. CDR3 length equals 12 residues. CDR1 LNHNV and CDR2 YYDKDF come from the germline V gene (reference sequence). V shed 8 bases and J shed 3 bases, with 9 bases lying between them.

The genes are TRBV20-1 and TRBJ2-3; 11 bases agree with TRBD2. Unmatched junction bases numbered 9, after V lost 5 bases and J lost 5 bases. The CDR3 runs 15 residues. Germline CDR1 DFQATT, CDR2 SNEGSKA (reference sequence). The CDR3 reads CSAPNSGGVVDTQYF. The CDR3 nucleotides read TGCAGTGCTCCTAATAGCGGGGGGGTTGTAGATACGCAGTATTTT.

This clonotype was observed a handful of times. The V and J genes are TRBV11-2 and TRBJ1-5; the D is unclear. Germline loops: CDR1 SGHAT, CDR2 FQNNGV. The CDR3 length is 16 residues. V lost 5 bases to trimming and J lost 1 base, with 15 bases between them. The CDR3 DNA reads as TGTGCCAGCAGCCAAGGCGATTTTGGGAGCAATCAGCCCCAGCATTTT. Translated, it gives CASSQGDFGSNQPQHF.

This clonotype showed up just a few times. The J gene is TRBJ2-7, the V gene TRBV29-1; 7 bases line up with TRBD1. Germline V lookup: CDR1 SQVTM, CDR2 ANQGSEA. V trimming: 8 bases; J trimming: 3 bases; junction bases outside the gene matches: 4. There are 11 residues in the CDR3. The chain's CDR3 is CSITGDYEQYF. For the CDR3, the DNA is TGCAGCATAACAGGGGACTACGAGCAGTACTTC.

Regarding this clonotype: Because the CDR3's place on the DNA is in doubt, the DNA is left out and the CDR3 is given as listed by TCRdb. J is TRBJ2-3 and V is TRBV7-5; the listed D gene, TRBD2, was not tested against the DNA. TRBV7-5 is listed as a pseudogene. The CDR3 sequence runs 18 residues, both termini included. The CDR3 reads CISVPEAYEGRLTDTQYF.

This rearrangement joins TRBV6-1 to TRBJ2-7, with 9 bases that match TRBD1. The CDR3 runs to 13 residues. J lost 2 bases, V lost 7 bases, and 3 bases had no gene match. Germline V gene lookup returns CDR1 MNHNS and CDR2 SASEGT. Written as DNA, the CDR3 is TGTGCCAGCAAGGACAGGGGCCCCTACGAGCAGTACTTC. Translation gives CASKDRGPYEQYF.

The chain carries TRBV27 and TRBJ2-7, with D tentatively TRBD1 or TRBD2 (5 bases each). The germline gives CDR1 MNHEY, CDR2 SMNVEV (reference sequence). The CDR3 extends over 14 amino acids. The V end was cut by 11 bases, the J end by 0 bases, with 17 bases between. This CDR3 is CASHPGRTSYEQYF. In DNA, the CDR3 is TGTGCCTCCCACCCGGGGCGGACCTCCTACGAGCAGTACTTC.

This clonotype was detected only a few times. This chain links TRBV12-3 or TRBV12-4 with TRBJ2-2; unclear D gene. CDR3 size: 13 residues. Trimming took 3 bases from V and 4 from J, leaving 6 bases between them. The CDR3 bases are TGTGCCAGCAGTTTTCAGTTCACCGGGGAGCTGTTTTTT. It specifies CASSFQFTGELFF.

The chain employs TRBV12-5 and TRBJ2-3, with D possibly TRBD2 on 7 matching bases. CDR1 and CDR2 from the germline V gene are LGHNT and FRNRAP. With 0 bases removed from V and 6 bases from J, the gap between germline ends came to 10 bases. The CDR3 totals 14 residues. The DNA of the CDR3 is TGTGCTAGTGGTTTGGTCGGGGGGCGGGATACGCAGTATTTT. It yields the protein CASGLVGGRDTQYF. The variable domain in full, with the rest retrieved from reference TRBV12-5 and TRBJ2-3, is DARVTQTPRHKVTEMGQEVTMRCQPILGHNTVFWYRQTMMQGLELLAYFRNRAPLDDSGMPKDRFSAEMPDATLATLKIQPSEPRDSAVYFCASGLVGGRDTQYFGPGTRLTVL.

This chain connects TRBV12-3 or TRBV12-4 to TRBJ2-1; possibly TRBD2 for D (5 bases). This CDR3 is 12 amino acids long. V shed 8 bases and J shed 3 bases, with 8 bases lying between them. CDR3 nucleotides: TGTGCCAGCTACCGGGGCTACAATGAGCAGTTCTTC. It codes for CASYRGYNEQFF.

This chain uses TRBV20-1 with TRBJ1-5; 8 bases agree with TRBD1. CDR1 is DFQATT, CDR2 SNEGSKA, per germline (reference sequence). The J segment lost 3 bases and the V segment lost 3 bases, leaving 7 bases of the junction unmatched. The length of the CDR3 is 15 residues. The CDR3 DNA follows: TGCAGTGCTAGGCCGGACAGGGCAGACAATCAGCCCCAGCATTTT. Its protein is CSARPDRADNQPQHF.

This clonotype counts as medium-sized (0.01 to 0.1%). V gene TRBV6-2 or TRBV6-3 combines with J gene TRBJ1-5; 10 nucleotides agree with TRBD1. The CDR3 runs 16 residues. CDR1 is MNHEY, CDR2 SVGEGT, per germline. V shed 3 bases and J 2 bases; nucleotides not matched to a gene: 4. For the CDR3, the DNA is TGTGCCAGCAGTTATTTCGGGACAGGGGGCAATCAGCCCCAGCATTTT. This gives the protein CASSYFGTGGNQPQHF.

The chain is built from TRBV20-1 and TRBJ1-2; D not certain. This CDR3 has 14 amino acids. V was trimmed by 3 bases and J by 5 bases, leaving 16 bases between them. Germline-derived CDR1 and CDR2 are DFQATT and SNEGSKA (reference sequence). The CDR3 DNA sequence: TGCAGTGCTAGGGAGCACGCCCTAGGGTATGGCTACACCTTC. Translating it yields CSAREHALGYGYTF.

This chain joins TRBV7-9 and TRBJ1-1; possible D gene TRBD1, 5 bases. There are 16 residues in the CDR3. From germline, CDR1 is SEHNR and CDR2 FQNEAQ (reference sequence). Trimming took off 1 base at V and 3 bases at J, with 15 bases between the two ends. The CDR3 protein is CASSLGTGGGDTEAFF. CDR3 coding DNA: TGTGCCAGCAGCTTAGGTACCGGAGGAGGGGACACTGAAGCTTTCTTT.

This clonotype was picked up one time. V is TRBV12-3 or TRBV12-4 and J is TRBJ2-7; 7 positions match TRBD2. The CDR3 is 13 residues long. V dropped 8 bases and J dropped 6; count of bases not matched to a gene: 10. CDR3 region: CASGLKGTTEQYF. Written as DNA, the CDR3 is TGTGCCAGCGGCCTCAAAGGGACTACCGAGCAGTACTTC.

This clonotype was observed a handful of times. At one boundary the junction diverges from the germline segment, which might be a read error. V and J are TRBV4-1 and TRBJ1-2; D is uncertain. The CDR3 has 13 amino acids. CDR1 is MGHRA and CDR2 is YSYEKL in the germline V gene. CDR3 sequence (DNA): TGCGCCAGCAGCCAACTGGACCTATATGACTACACCTTC. Its translation is CASSQLDLYDYTF.

The chain recombines TRBV2 with TRBJ1-5; tentatively, D is TRBD1 (6 bases). Germline CDR1 is SNHLY and CDR2 is FYNNEI. There are 15 residues in the CDR3. The V end was cut by 6 bases, the J end by 4 bases, with 16 bases between. The CDR3 DNA follows: TGTGCCAGCAGGCGGGACATGTCCCAGAATCAGCCCCAGCATTTT. This gives the protein CASRRDMSQNQPQHF.

A few counts support this clonotype. The chain uses TRBV12-3 or TRBV12-4 and TRBJ1-6, with 7 positions matching TRBD1. With V trimmed by 6 bases and J by 11 bases, 7 bases remained unmatched. This CDR3 is built from 13 residues. CDR3 coding DNA: TGTGCCAGCAGCAGACAGGGTGCAACACCCCTCCACTTT. It translates to CASSRQGATPLHF.

The rearrangement links TRBV15 to TRBJ1-6, with TRBD1 as a possible D gene (5 bases). The germline V gene has CDR1 LNHNV and CDR2 YYDKDF (reference sequence). CDR3 length: 14 residues. Trimming cost V 3 bases and J 9 bases, with 12 bases left between them. CDR3 coding DNA: TGTGCCACCAGCAGGGGAGGGGTATCTTCACCCCTCCACTTT. Its translation: CATSRGGVSSPLHF.

J is TRBJ2-1 and V is TRBV9, with no clear D. V was cut by 0 bases and J by 8 bases, with 12 bases left in between. CDR3 length: 14 residues. Per germline, CDR1 SGDLS and CDR2 YYNGEE. The CDR3 loop is CASSVAAEYYEQFF. The CDR3 region has the DNA TGTGCCAGCAGCGTAGCCGCGGAGTATTATGAGCAGTTCTTC.

The genes are TRBV6-1 and TRBJ2-3, with 16 bases lining up with TRBD2. The ends lost 5 bases at V and 4 bases at J; junction bases unmatched: 3. CDR3 length: 16 residues. The germline V gene encodes CDR1 MNHNS and CDR2 SASEGT. The CDR3 is CASSRGTSGGADTQYF. For the CDR3, the DNA is TGTGCCAGCAGTCGAGGGACTAGCGGGGGGGCAGATACGCAGTATTTT.